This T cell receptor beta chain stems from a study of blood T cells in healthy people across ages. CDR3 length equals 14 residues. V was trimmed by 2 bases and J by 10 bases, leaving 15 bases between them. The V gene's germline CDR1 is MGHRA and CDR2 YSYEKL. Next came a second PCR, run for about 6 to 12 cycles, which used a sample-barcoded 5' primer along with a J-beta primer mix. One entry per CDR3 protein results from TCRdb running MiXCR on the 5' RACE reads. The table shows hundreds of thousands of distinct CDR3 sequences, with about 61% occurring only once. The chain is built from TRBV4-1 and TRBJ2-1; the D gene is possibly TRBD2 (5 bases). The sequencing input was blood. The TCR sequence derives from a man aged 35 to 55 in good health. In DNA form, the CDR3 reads TGCGCCAGCAGCCAACAACCCCGGAGGTGGGAGCAGTTCTTC. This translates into CASSQQPRRWEQFF.